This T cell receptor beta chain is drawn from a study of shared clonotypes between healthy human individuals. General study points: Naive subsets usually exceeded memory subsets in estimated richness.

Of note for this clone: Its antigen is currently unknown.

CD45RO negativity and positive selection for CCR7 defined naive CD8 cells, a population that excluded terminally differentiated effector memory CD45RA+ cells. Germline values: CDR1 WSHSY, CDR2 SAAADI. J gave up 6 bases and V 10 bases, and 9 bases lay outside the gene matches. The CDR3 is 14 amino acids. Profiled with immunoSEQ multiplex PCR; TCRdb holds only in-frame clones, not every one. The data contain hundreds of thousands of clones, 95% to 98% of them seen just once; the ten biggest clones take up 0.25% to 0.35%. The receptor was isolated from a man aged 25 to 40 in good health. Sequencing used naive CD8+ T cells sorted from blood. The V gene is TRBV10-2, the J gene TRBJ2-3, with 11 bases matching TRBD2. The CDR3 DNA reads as TGCGCCACCTCGGGACTAGCGGTTCATGATACGCAGTATTTT. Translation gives CATSGLAVHDTQYF.